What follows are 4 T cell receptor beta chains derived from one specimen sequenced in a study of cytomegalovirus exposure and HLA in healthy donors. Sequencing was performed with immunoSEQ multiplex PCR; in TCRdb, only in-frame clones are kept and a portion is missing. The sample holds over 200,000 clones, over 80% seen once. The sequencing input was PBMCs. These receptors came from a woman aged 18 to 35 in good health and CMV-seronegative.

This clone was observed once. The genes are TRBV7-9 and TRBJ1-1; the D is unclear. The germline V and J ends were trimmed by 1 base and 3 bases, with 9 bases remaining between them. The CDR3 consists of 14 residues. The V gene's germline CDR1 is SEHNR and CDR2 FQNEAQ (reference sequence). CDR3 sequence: CASSLVRIDTEAFF. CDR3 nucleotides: TGTGCCAGCAGCTTAGTTCGAATTGACACTGAAGCTTTCTTT.

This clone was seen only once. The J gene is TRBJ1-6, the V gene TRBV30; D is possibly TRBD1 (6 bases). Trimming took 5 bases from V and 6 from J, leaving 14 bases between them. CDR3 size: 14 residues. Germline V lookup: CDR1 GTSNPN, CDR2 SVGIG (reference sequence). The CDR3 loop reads CAWDHRASNSPLHF. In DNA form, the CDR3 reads TGTGCCTGGGATCACAGGGCTAGTAATTCACCCCTCCACTTT. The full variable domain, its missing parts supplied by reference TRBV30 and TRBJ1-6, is SQTIHQWPATLVQPVGSPLSLECTVEGTSNPNLYWYRQAAGRGLQLLFYSVGIGQISSEVPQNLSASRPQDRQFILSSKKLLLSDSGFYLCAWDHRASNSPLHFGNGTRLTVT.

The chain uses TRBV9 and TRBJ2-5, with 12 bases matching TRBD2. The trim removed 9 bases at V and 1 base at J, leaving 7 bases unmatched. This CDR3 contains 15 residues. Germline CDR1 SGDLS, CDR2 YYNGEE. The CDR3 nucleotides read TGTGCCACAAAAACTAGCGGGGGGACCCAAGAGACCCAGTACTTC. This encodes CATKTSGGTQETQYF. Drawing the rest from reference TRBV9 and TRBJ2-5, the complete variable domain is DSGVTQTPKHLITATGQRVTLRCSPRSGDLSVYWYQQSLDQGLQFLIQYYNGEERAKGNILERFSAQQFPDLHSELNLSSLELGDSALYFCATKTSGGTQETQYFGPGTRLLVL.

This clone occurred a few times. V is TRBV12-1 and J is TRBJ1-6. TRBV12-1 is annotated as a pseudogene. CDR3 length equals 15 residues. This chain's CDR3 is CASSFRGGANSPLHF. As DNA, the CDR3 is TGTGCCAGCAGCTTTCGCGGGGGCGCGAATTCACCCCTCCACTTT.